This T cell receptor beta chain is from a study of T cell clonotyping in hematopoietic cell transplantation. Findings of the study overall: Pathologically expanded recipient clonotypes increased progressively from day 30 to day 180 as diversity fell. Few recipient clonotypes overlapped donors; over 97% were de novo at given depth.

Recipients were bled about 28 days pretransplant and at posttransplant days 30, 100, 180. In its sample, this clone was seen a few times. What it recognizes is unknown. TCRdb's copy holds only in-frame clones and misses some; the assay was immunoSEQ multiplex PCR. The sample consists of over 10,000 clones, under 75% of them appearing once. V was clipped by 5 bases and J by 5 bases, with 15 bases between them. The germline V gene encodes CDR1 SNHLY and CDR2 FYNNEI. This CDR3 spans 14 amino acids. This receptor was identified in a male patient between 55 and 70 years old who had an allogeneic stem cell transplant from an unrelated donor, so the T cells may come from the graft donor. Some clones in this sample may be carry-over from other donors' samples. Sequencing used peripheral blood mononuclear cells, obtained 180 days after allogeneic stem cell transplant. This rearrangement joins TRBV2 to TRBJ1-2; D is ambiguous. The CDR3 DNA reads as TGTGCCAGCAGTCCTTCGGGGATAACGTATGGCTACACCTTC. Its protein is CASSPSGITYGYTF. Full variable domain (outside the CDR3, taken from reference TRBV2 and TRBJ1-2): EPEVTQTPSHQVTQMGQEVILRCVPISNHLYFYWYRQILGQKVEFLVSFYNNEISEKSEIFDDQFSVERPDGSNFTLKIRSTKLEDSAMYFCASSPSGITYGYTFGSGTRLTVV.